This T cell receptor beta chain is drawn from a study of cytomegalovirus exposure and HLA in healthy donors. On this clone itself: Antigen: not known.

PCR used 60 Vbeta primers and 13 Jbeta primers. Sequencing was performed with immunoSEQ multiplex PCR; in TCRdb, only in-frame clones are kept and a portion is missing. The sample consists of approximately 41,000 clones, over 75% of them appearing once. Notes on the study in general: An Asian-associated ancestry cluster reportedly showed fewer N-insertions than the approximately 630-donor mean in a later analysis. Cytomegalovirus association was listed for under 200 TCR beta chains. Presence/absence comparisons presumed near-even sequencing depth among donors.

From germline, CDR1 is ENHRY and CDR2 SYGVKD. The trim removed 0 bases at V and 1 base at J, leaving 3 bases unmatched. This CDR3 has 16 residues. The sample was PBMCs. The source is a man aged 50-59 years in good health and CMV-seronegative. The chain is built from TRBV10-3 and TRBJ1-2; 9 nucleotides align to TRBD1. CDR3 coding DNA: TGTGCCATCAGTGAGTCCGACAGGGGGTATAACTATGGCTACACCTTC. This translates into CAISESDRGYNYGYTF.